This entry lists 19 T cell receptor beta chains sequenced from one sample in a study of blood T cell repertoires in COVID-19. Profiled with immunoSEQ multiplex PCR; TCRdb holds only in-frame clones, not every one. Here the sample spans 100,000 to 130,000 clones, more than 80% being singletons. Input material: peripheral blood. These receptors originate from a man in his forties with active or convalescent COVID-19.

The chain carries TRBV19 and TRBJ1-5, with D perhaps TRBD1 (5 bases). The CDR3 contains 12 residues. Germline V gene sequence: CDR1 LNHDA, CDR2 SQIVND (reference sequence). V was pared by 3 bases and J by 9 bases, with 9 bases between. The CDR3 DNA is TGTGCCAGTAGTATGGCGGGGCCGCCCCAGCATTTT. It is translated as CASSMAGPPQHF. Using reference TRBV19 and TRBJ1-5 for the parts outside the CDR3, the full variable domain is DGGITQSPKYLFRKEGQNVTLSCEQNLNHDAMYWYRQDPGQGLRLIYYSQIVNDFQKGDIAEGYSVSREKKESFPLTVTSAQKNPTAFYLCASSMAGPPQHFGDGTRLSIL.

The rearrangement uses TRBV29-1 and TRBJ1-1, with 8 nucleotides matching TRBD1. This CDR3 comprises 13 residues. Looked up from germline, CDR1 is SQVTM and CDR2 is ANQGSEA. The trim removed 6 bases at V and 4 bases at J, leaving 7 bases unmatched. The CDR3 DNA reads as TGCAGCGTATGTGGACAGGGCGCCACTGAAGCTTTCTTT. As protein: CSVCGQGATEAFF.

The V call is TRBV28, the J call TRBJ1-2; TRBD1 might be the D (6 bases). Trimming took 6 bases from V and 2 from J, leaving 13 bases between them. The CDR3 spans 14 residues. Germline V gene lookup returns CDR1 MDHEN and CDR2 SYDVKM. The CDR3 sequence is CASSSTGMNYGYTF. In DNA form, the CDR3 reads TGTGCCAGCAGCTCAACAGGGATGAACTATGGCTACACCTTC.

This chain joins TRBV28 and TRBJ2-7; D uncertain. Germline values: CDR1 MDHEN, CDR2 SYDVKM. The CDR3 loop spans 11 amino acids. Trimming shortened V by 3 bases and J by 6 bases, and 6 bases separated the two germline ends. Here the CDR3 reads CASSLIGEQYF. In DNA form, the CDR3 reads TGTGCCAGCAGTTTGATCGGCGAGCAGTACTTC.

The chain links TRBV6-6 to TRBJ1-2; 8 nucleotides match TRBD1. Germline loops: CDR1 MNHNY, CDR2 SVGAGI (reference sequence). The length of the CDR3 is 13 residues. Germline trimming cut 6 bases from V and 7 bases from J; bases unmatched to any gene: 7. CDR3 loop: CASRKQGALGYTF. CDR3 bases: TGTGCCAGCAGGAAGCAGGGGGCGCTTGGCTACACCTTC.

This clone was counted once. DNA for the CDR3: TGTGCCAGCAGTCAGGTCTGGAACACCGGGGAGCTGTTTTTT. Protein: CASSQVWNTGELFF. The genes are TRBV6-2 or TRBV6-3 and TRBJ2-2; no firm D call. In germline, CDR1 is MNHEY, CDR2 SVGEGT. V was shortened by 5 bases and J by 1 base, with 8 bases between the two germline ends. The CDR3 totals 14 residues.

The chain employs TRBV19 and TRBJ2-3; 14 bases match TRBD2. The junction had 3 bases not matched to a gene; V was cut back by 6 bases and J by 4 bases. This CDR3 is 15 amino acids long. Germline CDR1 reads LNHDA; CDR2 reads SQIVND (reference sequence). The CDR3 spells CASSLTSGGADTQYF. The CDR3 coding sequence is TGTGCCAGTAGCCTGACTAGCGGGGGGGCAGATACGCAGTATTTT.

This rearrangement joins TRBV28 to TRBJ1-4; 7 positions match TRBD1. This CDR3 region has 13 residues. Germline-derived CDR1 and CDR2 are MDHEN and SYDVKM. The trim removed 6 bases at V and 7 bases at J, leaving 5 bases unmatched. DNA of the CDR3: TGTGCCAGCAGGAGACAGGGTAGTGAAAAACTGTTTTTT. Protein product: CASRRQGSEKLFF. Together with reference TRBV28 and TRBJ1-4, the CDR3 gives the full variable domain: DVKVTQSSRYLVKRTGEKVFLECVQDMDHENMFWYRQDPGLGLRLIYFSYDVKMKEKGDIPEGYSVSREKKERFSLILESASTNQTSMYLCASRRQGSEKLFFGSGTQLSVL.

This chain connects TRBV10-3 to TRBJ2-3; 8 positions agree with TRBD2. Germline CDR1 reads ENHRY; CDR2 reads SYGVKD. V was pared by 6 bases and J by 2 bases, with 7 bases of the junction left unmatched. The CDR3 has 15 residues. The CDR3 sequence: CAIRGTSAHTDTQYF. DNA for the CDR3: TGTGCCATCAGGGGGACTAGTGCACACACAGATACGCAGTATTTT.

This chain joins TRBV19 and TRBJ2-5; 9 positions agree with TRBD1. The germline V gene has CDR1 LNHDA and CDR2 SQIVND (reference sequence). The CDR3 consists of 15 residues. V was clipped by 5 bases and J by 5 bases; unmatched bases: 9. In DNA form, the CDR3 reads TGTGCCAGTAGTTCACCGGGACAGGGTCGGGAGACCCAGTACTTC. This gives the protein CASSSPGQGRETQYF.

V gene TRBV27 combines with J gene TRBJ1-6; TRBD1 might be the D (5 bases). The CDR3 has 14 residues. Germline CDR1 and CDR2: MNHEY and SMNVEV (reference sequence). V was trimmed by 3 bases and J by 10 bases, leaving 13 bases between them. CDR3 in amino acids: CASSLGLGNSPLHF. The CDR3 coding sequence is TGTGCCAGCAGTTTGGGACTGGGTAACTCACCCCTCCACTTT.

The genes are TRBV6-5 and TRBJ2-7, with D tentatively TRBD1 (5 bases). V was trimmed by 6 bases and J by 1 base, leaving 10 bases between them. This CDR3 is built from 13 residues. Per the germline V gene, CDR1 is MNHEY and CDR2 is SVGAGI. CDR3 sequence (DNA): TGTGCCAGCAGGTCGGCAGGGTCCTACGAGCAGTACTTC. Its translation: CASRSAGSYEQYF.

CDR3: CASSSQLGGEKLFF. The DNA of the CDR3 is TGTGCCAGCAGCTCGCAGTTAGGGGGTGAAAAACTGTTTTTT. V and J are TRBV11-2 and TRBJ1-4; D might be TRBD1 (6 bases). V gave up 4 bases and J gave up 7 bases, with 13 bases separating them. The CDR3 runs 14 residues. The germline V gene has CDR1 SGHAT and CDR2 FQNNGV.

The V and J genes are TRBV18 and TRBJ1-1, with 7 nucleotides matching TRBD1. CDR3 length: 13 residues. V was pared by 3 bases and J by 7 bases, with 5 bases of the junction left unmatched. CDR1 KGHSH and CDR2 LQKENI come from the germline V gene. In nucleotides, the CDR3 is TGTGCCAGCTCACCGGCGACAGGGCTTGAAGCTTTCTTT. This codes for CASSPATGLEAFF.

CDR3 sequence (DNA): TGTGCCCCCGGTTTGCGATTTACTTGGGATACGCAGTATTTT. It codes for CAPGLRFTWDTQYF. The chain uses TRBV10-3 and TRBJ2-3, with D unclear. The CDR3 is 14 amino acids. V was cut by 11 bases and J by 6 bases, with 21 bases left in between. Germline V gene sequence: CDR1 ENHRY, CDR2 SYGVKD.

This chain uses TRBV11-1 with TRBJ1-1, with a weak D call TRBD1 (6 bases). The CDR3 runs to 15 residues. Germline CDR1 is SGHAT and CDR2 is FQDESV (reference sequence). Trimming removed 8 bases from V and 1 base from J, with 17 bases in between. The DNA of the CDR3 is TGTGCCAGCTCCCTGAACTCAGGGGCGAACACTGAAGCTTTCTTT. Residues: CASSLNSGANTEAFF.

This clone appeared a few times. The chain joins TRBV7-9 to TRBJ2-2, with 10 positions matching TRBD1. CDR1 is SEHNR, CDR2 FQNEAQ, per germline (reference sequence). V lost 2 bases to trimming and J lost 3 bases; unmatched junction nucleotides: 6. This CDR3 region has 17 residues. The CDR3 loop reads CASSLKGQGSYTGELFF. CDR3 in DNA: TGTGCCAGCAGCTTAAAGGGACAGGGGTCTTACACCGGGGAGCTGTTTTTT. Using reference TRBV7-9 and TRBJ2-2 for the parts outside the CDR3, the full variable domain is DTGVSQNPRHKITKRGQNVTFRCDPISEHNRLYWYRQTLGQGPEFLTYFQNEAQLEKSRLLSDRFSAERPKGSFSTLEIQRTEQGDSAMYLCASSLKGQGSYTGELFFGEGSRLTVL.

The sample holds one count of this clone. The CDR3 reads CASSQELLRGRVNRGTGELFF. The CDR3 DNA sequence: TGCGCCAGCAGCCAAGAACTCCTCAGGGGGCGCGTAAACCGTGGCACCGGGGAGCTGTTTTTT. The chain recombines TRBV4-3 with TRBJ2-2; 8 nucleotides align to TRBD1. With 0 bases clipped from V and 4 bases from J, the junction kept 19 bases outside the gene matches. Germline V CDR1 and CDR2: LGHNA, YSLEER. The CDR3 has 21 residues.

The chain carries TRBV28 and TRBJ1-2; 7 bases fit TRBD1. The CDR3 sequence is 12 residues long. Germline values: CDR1 MDHEN, CDR2 SYDVKM. Trimming took 7 bases from V and 6 from J; bases not matched to a gene: 5. The CDR3 bases are TGTGCCAGCACCACCACAGGGGATGGCTACACCTTC. Protein product: CASTTTGDGYTF.